This T cell receptor beta chain was captured in a study of blood T cell repertoires in COVID-19. Turning to the study itself: Donors in the United States, Italy and Spain gave samples during acute or convalescent COVID-19.

This CDR3 contains 14 residues. V was shortened by 3 bases and J by 2 bases, with 11 bases between the two germline ends. The germline CDR1 and CDR2 sequences are GTSNPN and SVGIG (reference sequence). The study assigned cohorts using participant-reported clinical history. Measured with immunoSEQ multiplex PCR; TCRdb has only the in-frame clones, and not every one. The top ten clones hold less than 3% of a sample with around 300,000 clones, approximately 86% of them seen once. The clonotype originates from a woman younger than 35 who had recovered from COVID-19. Sequenced material: PBMCs or T cells enriched from blood (not recorded which). V is TRBV30 and J is TRBJ2-1, with D possibly TRBD2 on 5 matching bases. The CDR3 spells CAWRRGNTYNEQFF. The CDR3 region has the DNA TGTGCCTGGAGGCGAGGGAATACCTACAATGAGCAGTTCTTC.